A single sample is the source of the 18 T cell receptor beta chains below, sequenced in a study of cytomegalovirus exposure and HLA in healthy donors (dated by TCRdb to about 2017). The library relied on the immunoSEQ multiplex PCR assay. The multiplex PCR relied on a mix of 60 forward primers for TCR Vbeta segments and 13 reverse primers for TCR Jbeta segments. TCRdb mirrors the immuneACCESS table, restricted to in-frame sequences. Some clones are absent from its copies; in checked studies, under half trace to an unresolved V gene, and the reason for the others is unknown. The sample records about 100,000 clones, 77% of which are singletons. The ten largest account for more than 4% of the sample. Sequencing input: PBMCs. The receptors shown here come from a male donor in good health and CMV-seronegative.

V and J are TRBV19 and TRBJ2-7, with 9 bases identical to TRBD2. Germline trimming cut 3 bases from V and 7 bases from J; bases unmatched to any gene: 16. Germline CDR1 and CDR2: LNHDA and SQIVND (reference sequence). This CDR3 is 17 amino acids long. The DNA for the CDR3 is TGTGCCAGTAGTATCGGTTTGTTAGCGGGAGACCCGGGGGAGCAGTACTTC. Its translation is CASSIGLLAGDPGEQYF.

V usage is TRBV7-3 and J usage is TRBJ2-1; 11 bases line up with TRBD2. The CDR3 has 14 amino acids. J gave up 5 bases and V 5 bases, and 2 bases lay outside the gene matches. Germline V CDR1 and CDR2: SGHTA, FQGTGA. The CDR3 spells CASSVAGGDNEQFF. The CDR3 DNA sequence: TGTGCCAGCAGCGTAGCGGGAGGGGACAATGAGCAGTTCTTC.

The chain carries TRBV12-5 and TRBJ2-1; 13 nucleotides align to TRBD2. The germline V gene encodes CDR1 LGHNT and CDR2 FRNRAP. The CDR3 loop spans 14 amino acids. With V trimmed by 9 bases and J by 7 bases, 6 bases remained unmatched. The CDR3 loop is CASRLAGGKNEQFF. CDR3 bases: TGTGCTAGCCGACTAGCGGGAGGCAAGAATGAGCAGTTCTTC.

CDR3: CASSLGLAGGLQETQYF. The CDR3 region has the DNA TGTGCCAGCAGCTTGGGACTAGCGGGAGGACTCCAAGAGACCCAGTACTTC. This chain links TRBV7-7 with TRBJ2-5, with 15 bases lining up with TRBD2. Looked up from germline, CDR1 is SSHAT and CDR2 is FNYEAQ (reference sequence). The CDR3 is 17 residues long. The V gene end was trimmed by 3 bases and the J gene end by 1 base; junction bases not matched to a gene: 3.

The genes are TRBV9 and TRBJ1-4, with a possible D match to TRBD1 (6 bases). Germline V CDR1 and CDR2: SGDLS, YYNGEE. The CDR3 spans 14 residues. V was cut by 0 bases and J by 4 bases, with 7 bases left in between. CDR3 sequence: CASSVGRGNEKLFF. DNA for the CDR3: TGTGCCAGCAGCGTAGGCAGGGGTAATGAAAAACTGTTTTTT.

The rearrangement uses TRBV7-9 and TRBJ2-2, with TRBD1 as a possible D gene (5 bases). The CDR3 extends over 15 amino acids. Trimming shortened V by 1 base and J by 4 bases, and 10 bases separated the two germline ends. Germline values: CDR1 SEHNR, CDR2 FQNEAQ (reference sequence). DNA for the CDR3: TGTGCCAGCAGCTTAGGGACACCAGTCACCGGGGAGCTGTTTTTT. Translating gives CASSLGTPVTGELFF.

The V call is TRBV5-1, the J call TRBJ2-5, with 7 bases that match TRBD1. The V gene end was trimmed by 3 bases and the J gene end by 2 bases; junction bases not matched to a gene: 4. Germline V gene lookup returns CDR1 SGHRS and CDR2 YFSETQ. The CDR3 is 14 amino acids. CDR3 sequence (DNA): TGCGCCAGCAGCTATGGGACAGCTCAAGAGACCCAGTACTTC. As protein: CASSYGTAQETQYF.

The rearrangement uses TRBV9 and TRBJ2-3, with TRBD1 matching over 8 bases. This CDR3 is 15 amino acids long. Trimming removed 3 bases from V and 3 bases from J; junction bases left unmatched: 6. Germline V lookup: CDR1 SGDLS, CDR2 YYNGEE. The CDR3 reads CASSEQGATTDTQYF. CDR3 bases: TGTGCCAGCAGCGAGCAGGGGGCGACTACAGATACGCAGTATTTT.

This clone was detected only once. The chain joins TRBV11-2 to TRBJ2-5; TRBD2 agrees at 13 bases. The junction had 2 bases not matched to a gene; V was cut back by 8 bases and J by 5 bases. The length of the CDR3 is 13 residues. The germline V gene has CDR1 SGHAT and CDR2 FQNNGV. The CDR3 region has the DNA TGTGCCAGCGGACTAGCGGGAGAGGAGACCCAGTACTTC. Translating gives CASGLAGEETQYF.

The chain couples TRBV18 to TRBJ2-1; D gene unclear. V dropped 2 bases and J dropped 8 bases, with 10 bases sitting between them. The CDR3 contains 13 residues. Germline V gene sequence: CDR1 KGHSH, CDR2 LQKENI. This CDR3 reads CASSPYLLYEQFF. The CDR3 DNA follows: TGTGCCAGCTCACCATATCTTCTTTATGAGCAGTTCTTC.

This sequence joins TRBV2 and TRBJ2-5, with a tentative D call TRBD1 (6 bases). The J call may not be correct, given that the DNA end is closer to TRBJ2-7. The CDR3 totals 15 residues. The germline V gene has CDR1 SNHLY and CDR2 FYNNEI. The CDR3 protein is CASSEPGQKTYEQYF. CDR3 nucleotides: TGTGCCAGCAGTGAACCGGGACAAAAGACCTACGAGCAGTACTTC.

The J gene is TRBJ1-1, the V gene TRBV6-1; D is perhaps TRBD1 (5 bases). Germline V lookup: CDR1 MNHNS, CDR2 SASEGT. The CDR3 runs to 13 residues. The V end was cut by 2 bases, the J end by 4 bases, with 8 bases between. The CDR3 is CASSESGVTEAFF. For the CDR3, the DNA is TGTGCCAGCAGTGAATCGGGGGTCACTGAAGCTTTCTTT.

The chain links TRBV19 to TRBJ1-5, with 8 positions matching TRBD1. Trimming took 1 base from V and 4 from J; bases not matched to a gene: 9. The germline V gene encodes CDR1 LNHDA and CDR2 SQIVND (reference sequence). The CDR3 is 17 residues long. The CDR3 is CASSIAGGTSMNQPQHF. For the CDR3, the DNA is TGTGCCAGTAGTATAGCAGGGGGCACGAGCATGAATCAGCCCCAGCATTTT.

CDR3 residues: CASSLDRFSGNTIYF. In DNA form, the CDR3 reads TGTGCCAGCAGCCTGGACAGGTTCTCTGGAAACACCATATATTTT. The chain uses TRBV6-5 and TRBJ1-3; 7 positions agree with TRBD1. V was pared by 6 bases and J by 0 bases, with 5 bases of the junction left unmatched. Germline V gene sequence: CDR1 MNHEY, CDR2 SVGAGI. The CDR3 loop spans 15 amino acids.

The J gene is TRBJ2-7, the V gene TRBV6-5; the D is unclear. Per the germline V gene, CDR1 is MNHEY and CDR2 is SVGAGI. V was pared by 8 bases and J by 3 bases, with 14 bases between. The CDR3 is 13 amino acids. In DNA, the CDR3 is TGTGCCAGCGCTCTATCGAAAAACTACGAGCAGTACTTC. This codes for CASALSKNYEQYF.

As for this clone: At one of its ends the junction is not consistent with the germline gene, which may arise from a read error. The chain recombines TRBV10-1 with TRBJ2-5; D possibly corresponds to TRBD1 (5 bases). CDR1 WNHNN and CDR2 SYGVQD come from the germline V gene (reference sequence). The CDR3 extends over 14 amino acids. As DNA, the CDR3 is TGCGCCGGCAGTGTTGGGGCGAACCAAGAGACCCAGTACTTC. Encoded protein: CAGSVGANQETQYF.

J is TRBJ2-3 and V is TRBV6-6, with D maybe TRBD1 (5 bases). This CDR3 region has 14 residues. The germline gives CDR1 MNHNY, CDR2 SVGAGI (reference sequence). V was shortened by 6 bases and J by 0 bases, with 10 bases between the two germline ends. Here the CDR3 DNA reads TGTGCCAGCAGACCGACAGCAAGCACAGATACGCAGTATTTT. The encoded protein is CASRPTASTDTQYF.

This clone was detected only once. The rearrangement links TRBV19 to TRBJ2-3; 7 bases match TRBD1. In germline, CDR1 is LNHDA, CDR2 SQIVND (reference sequence). The J segment lost 3 bases and the V segment lost 4 bases, leaving 4 bases of the junction unmatched. This CDR3 is built from 14 residues. CDR3: CASSRGQLTDTQYF. The CDR3 nucleotides are TGTGCCAGTAGTAGGGGACAGCTAACAGATACGCAGTATTTT.